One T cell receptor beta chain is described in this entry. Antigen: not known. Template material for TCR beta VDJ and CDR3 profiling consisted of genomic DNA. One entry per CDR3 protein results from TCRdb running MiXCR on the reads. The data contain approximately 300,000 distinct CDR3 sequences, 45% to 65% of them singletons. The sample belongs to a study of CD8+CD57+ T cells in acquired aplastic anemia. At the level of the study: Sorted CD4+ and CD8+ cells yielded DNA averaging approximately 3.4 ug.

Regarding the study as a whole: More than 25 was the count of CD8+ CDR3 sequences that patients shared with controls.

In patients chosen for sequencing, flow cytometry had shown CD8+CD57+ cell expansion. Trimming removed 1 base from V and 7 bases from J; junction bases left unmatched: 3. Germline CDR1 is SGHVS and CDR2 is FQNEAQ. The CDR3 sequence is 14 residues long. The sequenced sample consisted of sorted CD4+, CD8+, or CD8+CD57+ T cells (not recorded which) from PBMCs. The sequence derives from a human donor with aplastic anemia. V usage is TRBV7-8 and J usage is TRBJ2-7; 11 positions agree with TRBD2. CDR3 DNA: TGTGCCAGCAGCTTAGTTGCTAGCGGGAGGGAGCAGTACTTC. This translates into CASSLVASGREQYF. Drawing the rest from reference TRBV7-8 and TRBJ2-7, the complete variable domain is GAGVSQSPRYKVAKRGQDVALRCDPISGHVSLFWYQQALGQGPEFLTYFQNEAQLDKSGLPSDRFFAERPEGSVSTLKIQRTQQEDSAVYLCASSLVASGREQYFGPGTRLTVT.